Listed below are T cell receptor beta chains from one sample, sequenced in a study of molecular identifiers for immune sequencing clone quantification. TCRdb re-called the PCR reads through MiXCR, storing one row per CDR3 protein. In the table there are roughly 630,000 distinct CDR3 sequences, about 25% of which are singletons. Sequences were obtained from naive CD8+ T cells from blood, with Jurkat cell RNA spiked in. Every receptor here comes from a human donor in good health. Some libraries in this study had Jurkat cell RNA spiked in. The CDR3 runs from the conserved cysteine through the conserved F or W. The D gene is left open where the match is weak. Clone size is given for some rows only: seen once, a few or many times, or a class if the clone is expanded.

D gene	V gene	CDR3 length	J gene	clone size	CDR3 DNA	CDR3 protein
-	TRBV20-1	14	TRBJ1-2	-	TGCAGAGCTAGAGATCCTACAGGAAACTATGGCTACACCTTC	CRARDPTGNYGYTF
-	TRBV27	15	TRBJ2-7	-	TGTGCCAGCAGTTTATCTCCGGTCAGCTCCTACGAGCAGTACTTC	CASSLSPVSSYEQYF
-	TRBV12-3/TRBV12-4	13	TRBJ1-2	-	TGTGCCAGCAGATCTTTGGATTACTATGGCTACACCTTC	CASRSLDYYGYTF
-	TRBV27	14	TRBJ1-4	few	TGTGCCAGCAGTCAACAGATGTCCGATGAAAAACTGTTTTTT	CASSQQMSDEKLFF
-	TRBV5-4	15	TRBJ2-1	few	TGTGCCAGCAGCTTGAGTGGCACTAGGGGTAATGAGCAGTTCTTC	CASSLSGTRGNEQFF
-	TRBV27	13	TRBJ2-7	-	TGTGACAGCAGTTATCAGGGGTCCTACGAGCAGTACTTC	CDSSYQGSYEQYF
-	TRBV7-9	13	TRBJ1-1	-	TGTGCCAGCAGCTTAGATGTTTCCAGTGAAGCTTACTTT	CASSLDVSSEAYF
TRBD1	TRBV7-9	14	TRBJ2-7	many	TGTGCCAGCAGCTCCTGGGACAGGGGGTACGAGCAGTACTTC	CASSSWDRGYEQYF
TRBD2	TRBV27	16	TRBJ2-7	-	TGTGCCAGCATCAGCGGGACTAGCGTGAGAGGGTCCGAGCAGTACTTC	CASISGTSVRGSEQYF
-	TRBV13	13	TRBJ2-7	few	TGTGCCAGCAGCTTAATGAGGGTCTACGAGCAGTACTTC	CASSLMRVYEQYF
-	TRBV21-1	11	TRBJ1-2	few	TGTGCCAGCAGGGGGAACTATGGCTACACCTTC	CASRGNYGYTF
TRBD2	TRBV27	16	TRBJ2-5	once	TGTGCCAGCAGTGAACTAGCGGGAGTCGCGATGGAGACCCAGTACTTC	CASSELAGVAMETQYF
TRBD2	TRBV5-6	13	TRBJ2-1	-	TGTGCCAGCAGCCCAGGGACTAGCCCTGAGCAGTTCTTC	CASSPGTSPEQFF
TRBD1	TRBV9	15	TRBJ1-1	few	TGTGCCAGCAGCGAAGACAGGGCCGGGAACACTGAAGCTTTCTTT	CASSEDRAGNTEAFF
-	TRBV11-2	12	TRBJ1-1	-	TGTGCCAGCAGCTTACCTTTGACTGAAGCTTTCTTT	CASSLPLTEAFF